These 7 T cell receptor beta chains were all obtained from the same sample, sequenced in a study of shared clonotypes between healthy human individuals (dated by TCRdb to the early 2020s). Libraries were built with the immunoSEQ multiplex PCR assay. TCRdb's version of the immuneACCESS table is confined to in-frame rearrangements and falls short of the full clone set. An unresolved V gene accounts for under half of the shortfall where checked; the remainder is of unknown origin. The sample table shows more than 900,000 clones, and around 78% are seen once. The top ten hold 0.5% to 0.65% of the sample. Source material: memory CD4+ T cells from PBMCs. The cell subset or site label, as the study defines it: CD45RA-negative fraction. Receptor source: a man aged 18 to 35 in good health. Some clones in this sample may be carry-over from other donors' samples.

This rearrangement joins TRBV5-1 to TRBJ2-3, with D perhaps assigned TRBD1 or TRBD2 (5 bases each). The V gene lost 0 bases and the J gene lost 8 bases, with 13 bases spanning the gap. This CDR3 comprises 14 residues. The germline V gene encodes CDR1 SGHRS and CDR2 YFSETQ. The CDR3 nucleotides are TGCGCCAGCAGCTTGGCAGGTACAGGAGGTACGCAGTATTTT. It specifies CASSLAGTGGTQYF.

V is TRBV2 and J is TRBJ1-2; D perhaps matches TRBD1 (5 bases). This CDR3 region has 12 residues. V gave up 3 bases and J gave up 14 bases, with 16 bases separating them. Germline lookup yields CDR1 SNHLY and CDR2 FYNNEI. Written as DNA, the CDR3 is TGTGCCAGCAGTGATCGTATCGGGGCGAGGACCTTC. Its protein product is CASSDRIGARTF.

This clone was counted a single time. This chain joins TRBV28 and TRBJ2-7; 8 bases match TRBD1. Germline V lookup: CDR1 MDHEN, CDR2 SYDVKM. This CDR3 is built from 17 residues. The V gene end was trimmed by 3 bases and the J gene end by 0 bases; junction bases not matched to a gene: 10. Here the CDR3 reads CASSFHPGTGVSYEQYF. CDR3 nucleotides: TGTGCCAGCAGTTTCCACCCTGGGACAGGAGTCTCCTACGAGCAGTACTTC. Full variable domain (rest looked up from reference TRBV28 and TRBJ2-7): DVKVTQSSRYLVKRTGEKVFLECVQDMDHENMFWYRQDPGLGLRLIYFSYDVKMKEKGDIPEGYSVSREKKERFSLILESASTNQTSMYLCASSFHPGTGVSYEQYFGPGTRLTVT.

The chain employs TRBV28 and TRBJ1-5; 7 positions agree with TRBD1. V was pared by 5 bases and J by 0 bases, with 7 bases of the junction left unmatched. The CDR3 is made up of 16 amino acids. Germline values: CDR1 MDHEN, CDR2 SYDVKM. Here the CDR3 reads CASSPRQGYSNQPQHF. The DNA for the CDR3 is TGTGCCAGCAGTCCGAGACAGGGTTATAGCAATCAGCCCCAGCATTTT.

This clone was seen repeatedly, ten times or more. The chain carries TRBV7-9 and TRBJ1-1; D remains unclear. Between the trimmed V and J ends, which lost 5 bases and 0 bases, there was a span of 16 bases. Germline V lookup: CDR1 SEHNR, CDR2 FQNEAQ (reference sequence). The CDR3 runs to 16 residues. This CDR3 is CASSARKTQVNTEAFF. CDR3 bases: TGTGCCAGCAGCGCCCGGAAGACACAAGTGAACACTGAAGCTTTCTTT.

This chain uses TRBV6-5 with TRBJ2-7; weak D call: TRBD1 (5 bases). V lost 5 bases and J 6 bases, leaving 20 bases between the germline ends. Germline CDR1 and CDR2: MNHEY and SVGAGI. The CDR3 sequence is 15 residues long. The CDR3 protein is CASSRSPFYRGEQYF. The CDR3 bases are TGTGCCAGCAGTCGATCCCCCTTCTATAGGGGCGAGCAGTACTTC.

There are a few counts of this clone. The chain employs TRBV7-3 and TRBJ1-1; 7 nucleotides match TRBD1. Germline V gene lookup returns CDR1 SGHTA and CDR2 FQGTGA. The CDR3 totals 13 residues. J gave up 5 bases and V 4 bases, and 4 bases lay outside the gene matches. Written as DNA, the CDR3 is TGTGCCAGCAGCTCGGGACAGAAAACTGAAGCTTTCTTT. Its protein is CASSSGQKTEAFF.